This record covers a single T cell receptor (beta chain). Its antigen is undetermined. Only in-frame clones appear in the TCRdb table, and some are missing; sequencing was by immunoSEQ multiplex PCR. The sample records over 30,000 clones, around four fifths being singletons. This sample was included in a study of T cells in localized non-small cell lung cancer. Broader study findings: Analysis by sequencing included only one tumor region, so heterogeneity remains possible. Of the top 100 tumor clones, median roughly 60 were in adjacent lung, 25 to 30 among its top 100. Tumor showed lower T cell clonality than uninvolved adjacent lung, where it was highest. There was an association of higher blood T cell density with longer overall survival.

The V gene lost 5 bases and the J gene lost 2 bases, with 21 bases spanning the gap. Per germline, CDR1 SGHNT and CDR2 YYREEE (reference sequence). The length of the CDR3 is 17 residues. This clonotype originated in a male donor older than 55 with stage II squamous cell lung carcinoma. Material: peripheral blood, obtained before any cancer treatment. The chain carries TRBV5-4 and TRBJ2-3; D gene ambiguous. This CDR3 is CASSPGRDFTPTDTQYF. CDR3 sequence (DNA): TGTGCCAGCAGTCCTGGGCGAGATTTTACTCCCACAGATACGCAGTATTTT.